The 14 T cell receptor beta chains presented below share a single source sample, sequenced in a study of shared clonotypes between healthy human individuals. Clones were sequenced by immunoSEQ multiplex PCR, and TCRdb holds only the in-frame ones, with some missing. Here the sample spans more than 1.2 million clones, around 98.5% being singletons. The specimen sequenced was naive CD4+ T cells sorted from blood. Subset here: CD45RA+ positively selected. All receptors derive from a man younger than 45 in good health.

The genes are TRBV10-1 and TRBJ2-7; TRBD2 is a possible D gene (7 bases). Germline CDR1 WNHNN, CDR2 SYGVQD (reference sequence). The ends were cut back, 3 bases at V and 3 bases at J, with 9 bases in the middle. CDR3 length equals 13 residues. CDR3 loop: CASSEGGVYEQYF. The CDR3, as DNA: TGCGCCAGCAGTGAAGGGGGGGTCTACGAGCAGTACTTC.

The V call is TRBV27, the J call TRBJ2-7; 11 bases map to TRBD2. The CDR3 runs to 15 residues. Per the germline V gene, CDR1 is MNHEY and CDR2 is SMNVEV (reference sequence). Trimming at V came to 5 bases and at J to 4 bases, leaving 7 bases not matched to a gene. Here the CDR3 DNA reads TGTGCCAGCAGTAAACTAGCGGGAGTCTCTTACGAGCAGTACTTC. It yields the protein CASSKLAGVSYEQYF.

This clone was found once. The same CDR3 is also encoded by other DNA sequences in this sample. V and J are TRBV9 and TRBJ2-7, with D tentatively TRBD2 (5 bases). Germline-derived CDR1 and CDR2 are SGDLS and YYNGEE. V lost 2 bases and J lost 2, with 11 bases in between. CDR3 length equals 14 residues. The DNA for the CDR3 is TGTGCCAGCAGCGTGGGAGTTCGAGCCTACGAGCAGTACTTC. It is translated as CASSVGVRAYEQYF. The full variable domain, completed using reference TRBV9 and TRBJ2-7, is DSGVTQTPKHLITATGQRVTLRCSPRSGDLSVYWYQQSLDQGLQFLIQYYNGEERAKGNILERFSAQQFPDLHSELNLSSLELGDSALYFCASSVGVRAYEQYFGPGTRLTVT.

This chain uses TRBV5-6 with TRBJ1-5; D unresolved. Deletions cut 2 bases from V and 0 bases from J, with 6 bases between. This CDR3 spans 14 amino acids. CDR1 SGHDT and CDR2 YYEEEE come from the germline V gene. As DNA, the CDR3 is TGTGCCAGCAGCTTTTGGGGTAGCAATCAGCCCCAGCATTTT. This codes for CASSFWGSNQPQHF. The variable domain in full, completed from reference TRBV5-6 and TRBJ1-5, reads DAGVTQSPTHLIKTRGQQVTLRCSPKSGHDTVSWYQQALGQGPQFIFQYYEEEERQRGNFPDRFSGHQFPNYSSELNVNALLLGDSALYLCASSFWGSNQPQHFGDGTRLSIL.

The chain is built from TRBV28 and TRBJ1-5; maybe TRBD1 (6 bases). Germline loops: CDR1 MDHEN, CDR2 SYDVKM. The length of the CDR3 is 13 residues. V shed 6 bases and J shed 10 bases, with 16 bases lying between them. The CDR3 DNA reads TGTGCCAGCAGAAAAGGGGGGCTGGCTCCCCAGCATTTT. It encodes CASRKGGLAPQHF. Complete variable domain (other parts from reference TRBV28 and TRBJ1-5): DVKVTQSSRYLVKRTGEKVFLECVQDMDHENMFWYRQDPGLGLRLIYFSYDVKMKEKGDIPEGYSVSREKKERFSLILESASTNQTSMYLCASRKGGLAPQHFGDGTRLSIL.

This CDR3 is CASSYMHTWPNEQFF. CDR3 nucleotide sequence: TGTGCCAGCAGTTACATGCATACGTGGCCTAATGAGCAGTTCTTC. The J gene is TRBJ2-1, the V gene TRBV28; no reliable D call. The CDR3 covers 15 residues. Trimming left V 4 bases short and J 7 bases short, with 17 bases between. Germline V CDR1 and CDR2: MDHEN, SYDVKM.

This clone was detected once. This chain links TRBV11-2 with TRBJ2-7; D possibly matches TRBD1 or TRBD2 (5 bases each). V lost 3 bases and J lost 4, with 19 bases in between. The V gene's germline CDR1 is SGHAT and CDR2 FQNNGV. This CDR3 is 16 amino acids long. This CDR3 is CASSFRRGPLGYEQYF. The CDR3 nucleotides are TGTGCCAGCAGCTTTCGACGGGGCCCCCTGGGGTACGAGCAGTACTTC. Using reference TRBV11-2 and TRBJ2-7 for the parts outside the CDR3, the full variable domain is EAGVAQSPRYKIIEKRQSVAFWCNPISGHATLYWYQQILGQGPKLLIQFQNNGVVDDSQLPKDRFSAERLKGVDSTLKIQPAKLEDSAVYLCASSFRRGPLGYEQYFGPGTRLTVT.

The chain is built from TRBV11-2 and TRBJ2-3, with 9 positions matching TRBD2. The CDR3 loop spans 17 amino acids. Unmatched junction bases numbered 12, after V lost 5 bases and J lost 3 bases. The germline V gene encodes CDR1 SGHAT and CDR2 FQNNGV. In nucleotides, the CDR3 is TGTGCCAGCAGCCCAAGGACACTAGCGGGTGGAACAGATACGCAGTATTTT. Protein sequence: CASSPRTLAGGTDTQYF. Full variable domain (missing parts from reference TRBV11-2 and TRBJ2-3): EAGVAQSPRYKIIEKRQSVAFWCNPISGHATLYWYQQILGQGPKLLIQFQNNGVVDDSQLPKDRFSAERLKGVDSTLKIQPAKLEDSAVYLCASSPRTLAGGTDTQYFGPGTRLTVL.

This sequence joins TRBV6-5 and TRBJ1-2; D call uncertain. The germline CDR1 and CDR2 sequences are MNHEY and SVGAGI. CDR3 length equals 14 residues. V was cut by 6 bases and J by 4 bases, with 15 bases left in between. The DNA for the CDR3 is TGTGCCAGCAGAAGGGCCAAATCTAGCTATGGCTACACCTTC. This encodes CASRRAKSSYGYTF.

This sequence joins TRBV5-6 and TRBJ2-7; 13 nucleotides match TRBD2. This CDR3 region has 16 residues. In germline, CDR1 is SGHDT, CDR2 YYEEEE. The V gene end was trimmed by 0 bases and the J gene end by 5 bases; junction bases not matched to a gene: 5. The CDR3 reads CASSLGLAGGGDEQYF. CDR3 in DNA: TGTGCCAGCAGCTTGGGACTAGCGGGAGGAGGTGACGAGCAGTACTTC. The full variable domain, in which reference TRBV5-6 and TRBJ2-7 provide the parts outside the CDR3, is DAGVTQSPTHLIKTRGQQVTLRCSPKSGHDTVSWYQQALGQGPQFIFQYYEEEERQRGNFPDRFSGHQFPNYSSELNVNALLLGDSALYLCASSLGLAGGGDEQYFGPGTRLTVT.

The rearrangement uses TRBV29-1 and TRBJ2-5, with 12 bases matching TRBD2. With 7 bases clipped from V and 2 bases from J, the junction kept 5 bases outside the gene matches. The length of the CDR3 is 14 residues. Germline CDR1 and CDR2: SQVTM and ANQGSEA. CDR3 in amino acids: CSASGRAGQETQYF. CDR3 DNA: TGCAGCGCTAGCGGGAGGGCCGGGCAAGAGACCCAGTACTTC. Full variable domain (rest looked up from reference TRBV29-1 and TRBJ2-5): SAVISQKPSRDICQRGTSLTIQCQVDSQVTMMFWYRQQPGQSLTLIATANQGSEATYESGFVIDKFPISRPNLTFSTLTVSNMSPEDSSIYLCSASGRAGQETQYFGPGTRLLVL.

This clone was counted once. This chain uses TRBV21-1 with TRBJ2-7. TRBV21-1 is listed as a pseudogene. This CDR3 spans 17 amino acids. In DNA form, the CDR3 reads TGTGCCAGCAGCAAAGGAGGCCGGGGGCTAAGGACCTACGAGCAGTACTTC. It is translated as CASSKGGRGLRTYEQYF.

This rearrangement joins TRBV7-8 to TRBJ1-4; no clear D gene. Germline-derived CDR1 and CDR2 are SGHVS and FQNEAQ. The CDR3 consists of 12 residues. The V gene lost 1 base and the J gene lost 11 bases, with 8 bases spanning the gap. The CDR3 sequence: CASSLDRVKLFF. CDR3 DNA sequence: TGTGCCAGCAGCTTAGATCGGGTGAAACTGTTTTTT.

The chain combines TRBV19 with TRBJ2-2; 7 bases agree with TRBD2. The CDR3 length is 16 residues. CDR1 and CDR2 (germline): LNHDA, SQIVND (reference sequence). Trimming at V came to 5 bases and at J to 5 bases, leaving 11 bases not matched to a gene. In DNA, the CDR3 is TGTGCCAGTAGTCCCGGTTCTAGCGGCAGAACCGGGGAGCTGTTTTTT. Translation: CASSPGSSGRTGELFF.